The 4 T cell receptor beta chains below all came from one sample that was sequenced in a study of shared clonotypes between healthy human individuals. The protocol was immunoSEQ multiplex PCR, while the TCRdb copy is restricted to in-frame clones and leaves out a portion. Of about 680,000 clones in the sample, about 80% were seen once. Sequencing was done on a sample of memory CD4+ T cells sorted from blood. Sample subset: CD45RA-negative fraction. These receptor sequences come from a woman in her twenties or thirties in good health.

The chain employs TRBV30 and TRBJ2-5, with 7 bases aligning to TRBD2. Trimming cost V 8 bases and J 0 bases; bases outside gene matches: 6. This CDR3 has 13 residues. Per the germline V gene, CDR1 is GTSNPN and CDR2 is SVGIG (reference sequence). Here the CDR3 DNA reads TGTGCCGCAAAAGCGGGGTACCAAGAGACCCAGTACTTC. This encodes CAAKAGYQETQYF.

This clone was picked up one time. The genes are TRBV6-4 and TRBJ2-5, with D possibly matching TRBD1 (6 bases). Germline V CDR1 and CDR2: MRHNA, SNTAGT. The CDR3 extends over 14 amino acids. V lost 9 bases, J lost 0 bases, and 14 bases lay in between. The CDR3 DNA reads TGTGCCAGTCGGACAGAAAGGTACCAAGAGACCCAGTACTTC. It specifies CASRTERYQETQYF.

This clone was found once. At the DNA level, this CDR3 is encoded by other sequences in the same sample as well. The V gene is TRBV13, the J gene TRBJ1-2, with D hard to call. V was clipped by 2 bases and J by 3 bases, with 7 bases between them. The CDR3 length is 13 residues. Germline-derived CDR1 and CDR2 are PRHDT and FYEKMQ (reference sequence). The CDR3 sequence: CASSLTGDYGYTF. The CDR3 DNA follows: TGTGCCAGCAGCTTAACCGGGGACTATGGCTACACCTTC.

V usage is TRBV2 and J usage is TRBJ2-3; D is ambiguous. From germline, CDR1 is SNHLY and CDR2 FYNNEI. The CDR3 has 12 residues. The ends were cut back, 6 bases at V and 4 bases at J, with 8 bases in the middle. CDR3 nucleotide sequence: TGTGCCAGCAGGACGGCGGCAGATACGCAGTATTTT. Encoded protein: CASRTAADTQYF.